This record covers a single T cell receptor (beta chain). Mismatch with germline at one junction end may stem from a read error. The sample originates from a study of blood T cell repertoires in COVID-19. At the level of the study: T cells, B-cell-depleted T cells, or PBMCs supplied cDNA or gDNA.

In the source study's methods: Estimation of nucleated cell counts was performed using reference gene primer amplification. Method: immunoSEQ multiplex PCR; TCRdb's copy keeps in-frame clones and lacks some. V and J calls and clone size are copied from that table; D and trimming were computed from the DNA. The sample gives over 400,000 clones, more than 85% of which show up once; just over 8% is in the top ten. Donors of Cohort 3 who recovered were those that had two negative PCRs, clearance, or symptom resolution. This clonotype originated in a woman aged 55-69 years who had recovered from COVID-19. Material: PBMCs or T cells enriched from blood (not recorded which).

In DNA, the CDR3 is TGCAGCTCCTCCGGGACTAGCAAAGATACGCAGTATTTT. Translating it yields CSSSGTSKDTQYF. The rearrangement uses TRBV29-1 and TRBJ2-3, with 9 bases aligning to TRBD2. The CDR3 consists of 13 residues. Germline CDR1 and CDR2: SQVTM and ANQGSEA.